The entry that follows covers one T cell receptor beta chain sequence. Antigen unknown. Sample-barcoded 5' priming and a J-beta primer mix drove a second PCR of about 6 to 12 cycles. TCRdb recomputed calls from the 5' RACE reads with MiXCR, one row per CDR3 protein. The table shows approximately 600,000 distinct CDR3 sequences, with about 53% occurring only once. Extraction yielded at least 6 micrograms of total RNA per sample. The sample originates from a study of blood T cells in healthy people across ages. The study's findings and limits: It was the long-lived donors that had more naive CD4+ cells and higher diversity than aged donors.

V was trimmed by 1 base and J by 0 bases, leaving 7 bases between them. The CDR3 covers 15 residues. The germline V gene has CDR1 MGHRA and CDR2 YSYEKL. The chain links TRBV4-1 to TRBJ1-5; no firm D call. The specimen sequenced was blood. This sequence originates from a man aged 55 to 70 in good health. CDR3 residues: CASSQADTSNQPQHF. Here the CDR3 DNA reads TGCGCCAGCAGCCAAGCCGACACTAGCAATCAGCCCCAGCATTTT.